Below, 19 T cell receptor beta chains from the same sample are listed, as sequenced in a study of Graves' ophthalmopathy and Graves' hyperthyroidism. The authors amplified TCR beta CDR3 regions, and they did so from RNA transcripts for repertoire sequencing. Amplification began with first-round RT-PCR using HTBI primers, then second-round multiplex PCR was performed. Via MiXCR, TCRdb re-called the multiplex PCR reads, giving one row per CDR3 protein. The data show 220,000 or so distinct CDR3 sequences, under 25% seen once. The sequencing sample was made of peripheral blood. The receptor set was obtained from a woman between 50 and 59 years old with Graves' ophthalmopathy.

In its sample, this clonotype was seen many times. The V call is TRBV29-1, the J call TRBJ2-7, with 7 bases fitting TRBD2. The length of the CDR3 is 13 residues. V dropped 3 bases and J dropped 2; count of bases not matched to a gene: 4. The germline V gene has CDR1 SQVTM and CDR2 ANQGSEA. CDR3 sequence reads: CSVETSRTYEQYF. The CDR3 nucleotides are TGCAGCGTTGAGACTAGCAGGACCTACGAGCAGTACTTC.

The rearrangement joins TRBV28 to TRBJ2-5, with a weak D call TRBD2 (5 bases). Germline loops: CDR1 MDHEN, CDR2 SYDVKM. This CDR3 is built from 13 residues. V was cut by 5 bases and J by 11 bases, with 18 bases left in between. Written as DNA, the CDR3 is TGTGCCAGCAGTCTCCCCGGACTCAGTCAGCAGTACTTC. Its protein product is CASSLPGLSQQYF.

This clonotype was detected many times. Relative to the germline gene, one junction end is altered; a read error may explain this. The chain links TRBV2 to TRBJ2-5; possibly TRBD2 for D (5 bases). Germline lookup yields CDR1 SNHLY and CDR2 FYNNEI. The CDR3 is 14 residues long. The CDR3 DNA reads TGTGCCAGCAGTGACCCACCCTTTACTAGTTCCCCATCCTTC. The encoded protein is CASSDPPFTSSPSF.

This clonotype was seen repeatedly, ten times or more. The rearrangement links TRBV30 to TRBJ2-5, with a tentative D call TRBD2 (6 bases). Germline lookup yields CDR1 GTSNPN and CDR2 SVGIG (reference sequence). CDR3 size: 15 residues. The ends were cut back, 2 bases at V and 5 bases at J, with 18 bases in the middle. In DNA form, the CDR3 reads TGTGCCTGGAGTCCCGGACTACCAAGTTCGGAGACCCAGTACTTC. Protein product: CAWSPGLPSSETQYF.

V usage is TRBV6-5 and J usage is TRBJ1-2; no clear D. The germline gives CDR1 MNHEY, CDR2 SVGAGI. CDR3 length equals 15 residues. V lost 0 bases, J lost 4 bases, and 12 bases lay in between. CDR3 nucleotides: TGTGCCAGCAGTTACTCGAGGAAGGGAAGCTATGGCTACACCTTC. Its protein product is CASSYSRKGSYGYTF.

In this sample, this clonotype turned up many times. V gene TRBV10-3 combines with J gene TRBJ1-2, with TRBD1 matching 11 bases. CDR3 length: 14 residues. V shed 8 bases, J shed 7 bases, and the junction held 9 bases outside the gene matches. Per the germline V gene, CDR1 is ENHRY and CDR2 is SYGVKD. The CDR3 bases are TGTGCCATCTGGGTCGGACAGGGGGCTTCTGGCTACACCTTC. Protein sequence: CAIWVGQGASGYTF.

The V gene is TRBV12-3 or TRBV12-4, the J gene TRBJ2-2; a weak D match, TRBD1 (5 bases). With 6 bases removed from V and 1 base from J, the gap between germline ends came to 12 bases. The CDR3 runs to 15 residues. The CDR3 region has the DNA TGTGCCAGCAGCCCTTGGACACAGAACACCGGGGAGCTGTTTTTT. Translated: CASSPWTQNTGELFF.

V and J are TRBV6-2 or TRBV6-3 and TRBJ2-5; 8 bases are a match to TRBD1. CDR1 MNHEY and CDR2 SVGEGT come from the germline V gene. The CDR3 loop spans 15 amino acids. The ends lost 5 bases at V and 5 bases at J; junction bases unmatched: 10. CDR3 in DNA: TGTGCCAGCAGTCAAGTCCGGACAGGGCTGGAGACCCAGTACTTC. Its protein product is CASSQVRTGLETQYF.

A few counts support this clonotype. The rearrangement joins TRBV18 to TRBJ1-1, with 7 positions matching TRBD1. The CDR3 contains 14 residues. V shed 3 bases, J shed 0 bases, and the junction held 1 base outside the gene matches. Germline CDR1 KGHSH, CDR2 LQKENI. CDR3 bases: TGTGCCAGCTCACCCGACAGGGTGAACACTGAAGCTTTCTTT. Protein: CASSPDRVNTEAFF. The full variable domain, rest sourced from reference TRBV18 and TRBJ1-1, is NAGVMQNPRHLVRRRGQEARLRCSPMKGHSHVYWYRQLPEEGLKFMVYLQKENIIDESGMPKERFSAEFPKEGPSILRIQQVVRGDSAAYFCASSPDRVNTEAFFGQGTRLTVV.

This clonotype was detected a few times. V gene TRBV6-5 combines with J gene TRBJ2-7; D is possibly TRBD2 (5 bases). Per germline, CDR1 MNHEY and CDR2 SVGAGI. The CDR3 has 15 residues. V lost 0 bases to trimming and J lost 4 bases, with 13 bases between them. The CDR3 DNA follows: TGTGCCAGCAGTTACTCTATGGAATCGGGGTACGAGCAGTACTTC. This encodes CASSYSMESGYEQYF.

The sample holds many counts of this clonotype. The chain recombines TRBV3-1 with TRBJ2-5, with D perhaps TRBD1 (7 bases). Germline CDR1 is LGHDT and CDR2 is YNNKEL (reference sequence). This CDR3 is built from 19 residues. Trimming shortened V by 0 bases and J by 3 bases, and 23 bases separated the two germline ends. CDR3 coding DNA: TGTGCCAGCAGCCAAGATGAGTACTCGGTCCCCAGGGGGGAAGAGACCCAGTACTTC. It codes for CASSQDEYSVPRGEETQYF.

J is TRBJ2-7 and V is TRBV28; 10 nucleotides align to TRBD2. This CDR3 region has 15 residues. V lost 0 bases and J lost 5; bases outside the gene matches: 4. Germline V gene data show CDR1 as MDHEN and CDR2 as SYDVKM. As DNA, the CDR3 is TGTGCCAGCAGTTTATGGCTAGCGGGAGTAGACGAGCAGTACTTC. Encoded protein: CASSLWLAGVDEQYF.

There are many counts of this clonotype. The CDR3, as DNA: TGTGCCAGCAGAAATACCGGGCACAATGAGCAGTTCTTC. It encodes CASRNTGHNEQFF. The chain links TRBV12-3 or TRBV12-4 to TRBJ2-1; D remains ambiguous. V lost 6 bases and J lost 5, with 11 bases in between. CDR3 length equals 13 residues.

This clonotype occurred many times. CDR3 in amino acids: CASSRGRQETQYF. The DNA of the CDR3 is TGTGCCAGCAGCCGCGGGAGGCAAGAGACCCAGTACTTC. The chain couples TRBV11-2 to TRBJ2-5; 8 positions agree with TRBD2. The CDR3 contains 13 residues. Germline V gene data show CDR1 as SGHAT and CDR2 as FQNNGV. Unmatched junction bases numbered 1, after V lost 5 bases and J lost 2 bases. The variable domain in full, completed from reference TRBV11-2 and TRBJ2-5, reads EAGVAQSPRYKIIEKRQSVAFWCNPISGHATLYWYQQILGQGPKLLIQFQNNGVVDDSQLPKDRFSAERLKGVDSTLKIQPAKLEDSAVYLCASSRGRQETQYFGPGTRLLVL.

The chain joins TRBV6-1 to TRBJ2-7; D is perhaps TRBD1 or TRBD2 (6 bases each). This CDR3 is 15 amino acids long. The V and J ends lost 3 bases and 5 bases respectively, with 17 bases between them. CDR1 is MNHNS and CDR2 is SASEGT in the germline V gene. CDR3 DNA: TGTGCCAGCAGTGAGGCCCACGGGGGCTTCCACGAGCAGTACTTC. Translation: CASSEAHGGFHEQYF.

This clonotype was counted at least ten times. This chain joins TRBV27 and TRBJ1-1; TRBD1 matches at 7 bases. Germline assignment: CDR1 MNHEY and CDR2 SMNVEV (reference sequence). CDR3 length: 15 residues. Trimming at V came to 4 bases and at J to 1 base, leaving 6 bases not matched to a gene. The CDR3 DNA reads TGTGCCAGCAGTTCCTCCCCAGGGGGGAACACTGAAGCTTTCTTT. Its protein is CASSSSPGGNTEAFF.

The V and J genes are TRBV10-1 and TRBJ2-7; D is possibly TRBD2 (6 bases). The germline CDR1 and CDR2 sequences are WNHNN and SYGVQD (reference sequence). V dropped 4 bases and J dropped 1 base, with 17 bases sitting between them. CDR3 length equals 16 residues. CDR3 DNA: TGCGCCAGCAGTGGGGCCAGACGGGGAGGTTCCTACGAGCAGTACTTC. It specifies CASSGARRGGSYEQYF.

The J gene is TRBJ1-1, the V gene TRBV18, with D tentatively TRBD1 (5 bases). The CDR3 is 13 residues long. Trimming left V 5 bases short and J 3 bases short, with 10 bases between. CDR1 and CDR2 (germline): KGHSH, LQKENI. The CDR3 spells CASSTTGDTEAFF. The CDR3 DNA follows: TGTGCCAGCTCAACGACGGGGGACACTGAAGCTTTCTTT.

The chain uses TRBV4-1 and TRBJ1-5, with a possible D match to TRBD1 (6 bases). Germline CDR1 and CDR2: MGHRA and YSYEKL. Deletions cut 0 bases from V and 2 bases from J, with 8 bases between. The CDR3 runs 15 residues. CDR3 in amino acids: CASSQDKGGNQPQHF. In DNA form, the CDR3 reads TGCGCCAGCAGCCAAGACAAGGGGGGCAATCAGCCCCAGCATTTT.